The present entry profiles one T cell receptor beta chain with its context. The antigen remains unidentified. TCR beta CDR3 sequences were amplified from RNA transcripts. HTBI primers were used for first-round RT-PCR of the TCR CDR3. TCRdb reprocessed the multiplex PCR reads with MiXCR, giving one entry per CDR3 protein. The sample has around 500,000 distinct CDR3 sequences, around a fifth seen once. This specimen belongs to a study of T cells in Graves' hyperthyroidism and ophthalmopathy. About the study: Once the initial diagnosis was made, peripheral blood was obtained before any treatment. Regarding the study as a whole: Most thyroid clonotypes expanded above 0.001 were also detected in blood.

From 10 ml of fresh peripheral blood, PBMCs were isolated. This CDR3 has 14 residues. With 3 bases clipped from V and 4 bases from J, the junction kept 5 bases outside the gene matches. Germline-derived CDR1 and CDR2 are DFQATT and SNEGSKA (reference sequence). The sequenced sample was blood. This sequence originates from an older woman with Graves' ophthalmopathy. This sequence joins TRBV20-1 and TRBJ2-7, with TRBD2 matching 11 bases. CDR3: CSASASGRWYEQYF. CDR3 DNA: TGCAGTGCTAGTGCTAGCGGGAGGTGGTACGAGCAGTACTTC.